The clone carrying this TCR beta chain was observed a handful of times. These data belong to a study of beta chain features in type 1 diabetes. All of the isolated RNA was reverse transcribed, so expressed TCRB transcripts were sequenced. This table comes from immunoSEQ multiplex PCR, and its TCRdb copy is limited to in-frame clones, with some not included. This sample has 200,000 to 250,000 clones; 68% occur once, and the top ten carry around 0.057%. Looked up from germline, CDR1 is SGHTA and CDR2 is FQGNSA. V lost 0 bases and J 14 bases, leaving 14 bases between the germline ends. The length of the CDR3 is 14 residues.

Sequencing was carried out using naive CD4+ T cells from blood. V is TRBV7-2 and J is TRBJ1-6; a possible D gene is TRBD1 (6 bases). The clonotype originates from a man between 25 and 39 years old in good health. CDR3: CASSLAGAGVTLHF. CDR3 DNA sequence: TGTGCCAGCAGCTTAGCGGGGGCCGGAGTCACCCTCCACTTT.